This TCR beta chain is from a study of blood T cell repertoires in COVID-19 (dated by TCRdb to about 2020). Some background on the complete study: Samples from collaborators originated in the United States, Italy and Spain and spanned both the acute and convalescent phases of COVID-19. Deeply sampled blood TCRbeta repertoires from subjects exposed to, actively infected with, or recovered from COVID-19 were included in the dataset. Where HLA class I and class II types were available, the types were taken from metadata supplied by the sample provider, not from assay-based typing. Samples came from the ongoing ImmuneRACE study (first 160 participants) plus 1,254 subjects from 6 global collaborators. The prospective study material was composed of cDNA or gDNA derived from T cells, B-cell-depleted T cells, or PBMCs. A freely available public database, intended as a resource for researchers studying the immune response to SARS-CoV-2, is where the repertoires were released. The sample metadata nearly always contained a de-identified subject ID, COVID-19 status, age in years and sex. The paper as a whole reports these results and caveats: Clinical and demographic metadata were provided uncurated, with the amount varying by source and participant.

Taken from cysteine to phenylalanine, the CDR3 has 16 residues. CDR3 DNA is the only sequence kept; it has 48 bases, read in frame from the first base. Trimming removed 0 bases from V and 1 base from J, leaving 13 bases between the germline ends. The germline V gene (reference sequence) provides CDR1 SGHKS and CDR2 YYEKEE. TCRbeta CDR3 regions were amplified from genomic DNA using the immunoSEQ Assay, a bias-controlled multiplex PCR. Concerning the study's data processing: The number of nucleated cells in each sample was estimated by amplification of reference gene primers within the assay. To quantify the absolute abundance of each unique TCRbeta CDR3 rearrangement, sequence reads were collapsed and filtered. For each sample, productive Simpson clonality was calculated by taking the square root of Simpson's diversity index across productive rearrangements. This immuneACCESS table, as held by TCRdb, lists in-frame sequences with V and J called but not all clones. Of the missing ones, under half trace to an unresolved V gene in checked studies; the others have no known cause. V, J and clone size are taken as reported in that table, and D and trimming were inferred from the DNA itself. Here the sample has about 170,000 clones; more than 65% occur a single time. The ten largest clones add up to 9.5% to 13% of the sample.

Regarding this clone: Its antigen remains undetermined. No much larger clone exists at a distance of one base, and base qualities are not known.

The collaborating institutions used their own protocols to collect whole blood in K2EDTA tubes. For TCRbeta analysis, collaborators shipped samples as frozen whole blood, isolated PBMCs, or DNA extracted from either of those sample types. Rearrangement joined TRBV5-5 to TRBJ1-1; TRBD1 might be the D gene, on 6 matching bases. The sequenced material came from peripheral blood. This receptor was identified in a man aged 65 to 85 with active or convalescent COVID-19. Read as DNA, the sequence is TGTGCCAGCAGCTTGGGCCCCGACAGGACGAACACTGAAGCTTTCTTT. It encodes CASSLGPDRTNTEAFF.